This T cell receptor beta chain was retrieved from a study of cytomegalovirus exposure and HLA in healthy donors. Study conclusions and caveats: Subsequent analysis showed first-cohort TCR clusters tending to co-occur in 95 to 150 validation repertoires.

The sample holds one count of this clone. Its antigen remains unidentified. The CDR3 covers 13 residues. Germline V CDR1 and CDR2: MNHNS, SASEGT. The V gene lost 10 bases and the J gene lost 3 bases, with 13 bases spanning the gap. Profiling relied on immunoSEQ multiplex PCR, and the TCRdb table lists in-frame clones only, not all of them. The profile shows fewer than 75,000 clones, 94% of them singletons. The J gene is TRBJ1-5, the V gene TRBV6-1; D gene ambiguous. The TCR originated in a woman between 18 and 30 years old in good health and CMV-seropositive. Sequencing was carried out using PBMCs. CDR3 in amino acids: CATRHETNQPQHF. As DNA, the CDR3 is TGTGCCACCCGACACGAGACCAATCAGCCCCAGCATTTT.